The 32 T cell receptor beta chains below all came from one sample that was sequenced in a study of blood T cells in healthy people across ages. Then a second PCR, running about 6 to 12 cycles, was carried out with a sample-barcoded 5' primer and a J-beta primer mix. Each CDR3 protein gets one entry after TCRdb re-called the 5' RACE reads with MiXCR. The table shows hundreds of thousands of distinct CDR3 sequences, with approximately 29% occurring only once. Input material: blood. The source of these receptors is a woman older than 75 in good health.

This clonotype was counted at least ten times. CDR3 sequence reads: CASSYSGGFSKEDTQYF. The CDR3 DNA is TGTGCCAGCAGTTACTCGGGGGGCTTCTCGAAAGAAGATACGCAGTATTTT. The chain recombines TRBV6-5 with TRBJ2-3, with D perhaps assigned TRBD1 or TRBD2 (6 bases each). Germline assignment: CDR1 MNHEY and CDR2 SVGAGI. This CDR3 spans 17 amino acids. V was shortened by 0 bases and J by 5 bases, with 18 bases between the two germline ends.

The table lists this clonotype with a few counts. CDR3 amino acids: CAINDGKLNTEAFF. CDR3 DNA: TGTGCCATCAATGACGGGAAATTGAACACTGAAGCTTTCTTT. The gene calls are TRBV10-3 and TRBJ1-1, with unresolved D. This CDR3 has 14 amino acids. V dropped 7 bases and J dropped 0 bases, with 12 bases sitting between them. The V gene's germline CDR1 is ENHRY and CDR2 SYGVKD.

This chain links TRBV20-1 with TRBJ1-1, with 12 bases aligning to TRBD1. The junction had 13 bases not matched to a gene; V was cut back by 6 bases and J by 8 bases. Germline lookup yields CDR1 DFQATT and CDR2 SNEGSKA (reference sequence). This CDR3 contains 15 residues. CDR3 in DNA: TGCAGTGCCGCTCCCGGGACAGGGGGCACTACCGAAGCTTTCTTT. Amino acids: CSAAPGTGGTTEAFF.

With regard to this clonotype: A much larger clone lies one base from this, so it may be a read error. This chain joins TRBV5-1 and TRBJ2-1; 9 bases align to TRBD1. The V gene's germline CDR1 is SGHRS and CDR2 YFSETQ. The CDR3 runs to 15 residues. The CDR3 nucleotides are TGCGCCAGCAGTTGGTCGGACAGGGGCAACAATGGGCAGTTCTTC. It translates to CASSWSDRGNNGQFF. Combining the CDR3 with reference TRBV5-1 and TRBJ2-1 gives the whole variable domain KAGVTQTPRYLIKTRGQQVTLSCSPISGHRSVSWYQQTPGQGLQFLFEYFSETQRNKGNFPGRFSGRQFSNSRSEMNVSTLELGDSALYLCASSWSDRGNNGQFFGPGTRLTVL.

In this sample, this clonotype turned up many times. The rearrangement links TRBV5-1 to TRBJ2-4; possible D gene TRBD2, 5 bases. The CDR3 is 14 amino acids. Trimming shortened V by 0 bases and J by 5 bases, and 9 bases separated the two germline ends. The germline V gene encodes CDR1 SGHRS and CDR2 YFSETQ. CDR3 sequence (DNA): TGCGCCAGCAGCTTGGAGGACTTTCAAAACATTCAGTACTTC. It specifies CASSLEDFQNIQYF. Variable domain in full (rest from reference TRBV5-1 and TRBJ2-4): KAGVTQTPRYLIKTRGQQVTLSCSPISGHRSVSWYQQTPGQGLQFLFEYFSETQRNKGNFPGRFSGRQFSNSRSEMNVSTLELGDSALYLCASSLEDFQNIQYFGAGTRLSVL.

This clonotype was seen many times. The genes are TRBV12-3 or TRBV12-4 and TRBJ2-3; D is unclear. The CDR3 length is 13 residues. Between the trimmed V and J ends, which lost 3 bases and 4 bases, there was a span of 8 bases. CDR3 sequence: CASSFGSADTQYF. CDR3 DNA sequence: TGTGCCAGCAGTTTCGGATCAGCAGATACGCAGTATTTT.

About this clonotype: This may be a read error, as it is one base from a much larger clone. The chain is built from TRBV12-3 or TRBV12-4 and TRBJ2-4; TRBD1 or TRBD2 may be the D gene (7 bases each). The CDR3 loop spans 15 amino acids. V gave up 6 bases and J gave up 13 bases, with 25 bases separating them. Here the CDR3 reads CASSPMITGAGEQYF. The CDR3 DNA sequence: TGTGCCAGCAGCCCAATGATCACAGGGGCGGGGGAGCAGTACTTC.

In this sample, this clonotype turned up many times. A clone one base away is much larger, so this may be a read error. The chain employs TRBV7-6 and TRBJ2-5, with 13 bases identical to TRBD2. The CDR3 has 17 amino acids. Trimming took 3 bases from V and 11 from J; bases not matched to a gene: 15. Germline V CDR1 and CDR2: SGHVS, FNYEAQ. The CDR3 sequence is CASSLETSGGNNNEQYF. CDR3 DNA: TGTGCCAGCAGCTTGGAGACTAGCGGGGGGAACAACAATGAGCAGTACTTC.

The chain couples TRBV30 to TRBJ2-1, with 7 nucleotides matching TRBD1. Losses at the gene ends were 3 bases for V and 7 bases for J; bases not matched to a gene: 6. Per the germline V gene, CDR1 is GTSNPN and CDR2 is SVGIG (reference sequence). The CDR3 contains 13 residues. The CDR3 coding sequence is TGTGCCTGGAGCCCGGACAGGAGGAATGAGCAGTTCTTC. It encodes CAWSPDRRNEQFF.

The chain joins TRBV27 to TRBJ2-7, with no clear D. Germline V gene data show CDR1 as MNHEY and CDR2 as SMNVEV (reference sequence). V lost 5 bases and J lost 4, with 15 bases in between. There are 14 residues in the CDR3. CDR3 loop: CASSPTITLYEQYF. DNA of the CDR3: TGTGCCAGCAGTCCTACCATTACCTTATACGAGCAGTACTTC.

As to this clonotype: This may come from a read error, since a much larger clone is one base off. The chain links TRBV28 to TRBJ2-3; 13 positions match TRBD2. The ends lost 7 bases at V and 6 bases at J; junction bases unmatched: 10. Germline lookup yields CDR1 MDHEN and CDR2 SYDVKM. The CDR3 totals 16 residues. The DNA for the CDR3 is TGTGCCAGCACCGACGGGGGACTAGCGGGGCGTGATACGCAGTATTTT. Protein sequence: CASTDGGLAGRDTQYF.

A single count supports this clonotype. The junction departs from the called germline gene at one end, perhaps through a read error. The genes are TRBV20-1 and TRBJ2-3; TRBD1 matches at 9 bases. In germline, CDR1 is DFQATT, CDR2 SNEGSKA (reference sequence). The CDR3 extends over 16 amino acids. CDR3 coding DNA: TGCAGTGCTAGGCCCGGGGACAGGGTAGGCGCAGATACGCAGTGTTTT. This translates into CSARPGDRVGADTQCF.

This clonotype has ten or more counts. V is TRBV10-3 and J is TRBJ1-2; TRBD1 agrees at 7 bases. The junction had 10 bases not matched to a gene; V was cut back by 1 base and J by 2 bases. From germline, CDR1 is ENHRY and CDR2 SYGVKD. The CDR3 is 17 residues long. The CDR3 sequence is CAISELSSGQVNYGYTF. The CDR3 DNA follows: TGTGCCATCAGTGAGTTGTCCTCCGGACAGGTCAACTATGGCTACACCTTC.

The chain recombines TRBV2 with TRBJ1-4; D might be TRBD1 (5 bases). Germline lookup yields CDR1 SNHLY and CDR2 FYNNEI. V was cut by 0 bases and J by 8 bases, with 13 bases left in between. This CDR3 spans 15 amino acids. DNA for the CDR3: TGTGCCAGCAGTGAAGCGGGGGGGGAAGGCGAAAAACTGTTTTTT. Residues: CASSEAGGEGEKLFF.

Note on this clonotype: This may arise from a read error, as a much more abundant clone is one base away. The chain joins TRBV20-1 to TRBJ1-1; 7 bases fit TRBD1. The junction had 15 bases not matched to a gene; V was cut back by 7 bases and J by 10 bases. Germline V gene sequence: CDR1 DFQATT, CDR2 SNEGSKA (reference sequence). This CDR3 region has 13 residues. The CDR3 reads CSVKRQGGNRAFF. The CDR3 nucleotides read TGCAGTGTCAAGAGACAGGGTGGAAATCGAGCTTTCTTT.

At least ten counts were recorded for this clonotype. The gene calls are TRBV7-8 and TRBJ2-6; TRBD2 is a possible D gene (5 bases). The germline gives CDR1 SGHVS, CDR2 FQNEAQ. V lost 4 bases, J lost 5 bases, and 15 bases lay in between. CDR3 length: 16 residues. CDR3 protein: CASSSTRGFRANVLTF. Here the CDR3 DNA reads TGTGCCAGCAGCTCGACGCGAGGGTTTAGGGCCAACGTCCTGACTTTC.

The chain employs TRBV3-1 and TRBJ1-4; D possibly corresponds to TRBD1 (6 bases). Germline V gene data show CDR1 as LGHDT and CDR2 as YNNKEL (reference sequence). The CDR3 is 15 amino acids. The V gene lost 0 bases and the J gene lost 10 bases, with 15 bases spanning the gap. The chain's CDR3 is CASSQEGAGIGKLFF. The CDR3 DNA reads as TGTGCCAGCAGCCAAGAGGGGGCAGGAATTGGAAAACTGTTTTTT.

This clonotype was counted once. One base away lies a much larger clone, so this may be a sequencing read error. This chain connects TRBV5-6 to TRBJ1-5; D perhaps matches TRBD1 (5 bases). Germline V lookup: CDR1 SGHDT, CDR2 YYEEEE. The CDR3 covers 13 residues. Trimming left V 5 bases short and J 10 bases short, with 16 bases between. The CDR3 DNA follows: TGTGCCAGCAGTCATGGGGCACTCGGCCCCCAGCATTTT. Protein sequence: CASSHGALGPQHF.

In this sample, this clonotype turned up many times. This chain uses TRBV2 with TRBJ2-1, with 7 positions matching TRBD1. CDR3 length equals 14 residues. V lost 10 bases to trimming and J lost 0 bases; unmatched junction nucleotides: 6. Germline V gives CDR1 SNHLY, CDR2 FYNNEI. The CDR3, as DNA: TGTGCCACTGGACAGGCCAGCTCCTACAATGAGCAGTTCTTC. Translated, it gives CATGQASSYNEQFF.

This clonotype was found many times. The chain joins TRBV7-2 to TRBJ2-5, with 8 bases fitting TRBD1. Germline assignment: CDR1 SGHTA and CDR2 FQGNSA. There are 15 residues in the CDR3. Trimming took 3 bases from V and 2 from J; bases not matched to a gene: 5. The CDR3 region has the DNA TGTGCCAGCAGCTTTGGGACAGGACCTCAAGAGACCCAGTACTTC. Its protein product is CASSFGTGPQETQYF.

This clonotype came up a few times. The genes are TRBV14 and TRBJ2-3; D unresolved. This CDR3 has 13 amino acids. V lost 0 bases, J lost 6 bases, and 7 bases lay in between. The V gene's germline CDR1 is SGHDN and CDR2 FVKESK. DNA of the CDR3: TGTGCCAGCAGCCAAGATTCGTCGGATACGCAGTATTTT. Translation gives CASSQDSSDTQYF.

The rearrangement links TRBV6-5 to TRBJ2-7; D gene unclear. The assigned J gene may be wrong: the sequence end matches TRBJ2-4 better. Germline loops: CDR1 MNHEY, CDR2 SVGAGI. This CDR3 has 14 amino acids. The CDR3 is CASSSGKVENIQYF. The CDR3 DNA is TGTGCCAGCAGTTCAGGCAAGGTAGAAAACATTCAGTACTTC.

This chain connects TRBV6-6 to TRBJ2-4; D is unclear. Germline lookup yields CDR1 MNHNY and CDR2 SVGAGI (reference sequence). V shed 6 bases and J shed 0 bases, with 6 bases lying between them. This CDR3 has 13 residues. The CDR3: CASRSVAKNIQYF. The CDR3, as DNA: TGTGCCAGCAGAAGCGTAGCCAAAAACATTCAGTACTTC.

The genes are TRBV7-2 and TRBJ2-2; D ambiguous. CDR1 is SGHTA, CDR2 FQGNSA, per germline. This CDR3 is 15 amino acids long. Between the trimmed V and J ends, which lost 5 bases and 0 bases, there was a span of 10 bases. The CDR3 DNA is TGTGCCAGCAGCCAACAAGACGCGAACACCGGGGAGCTGTTTTTT. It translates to CASSQQDANTGELFF.

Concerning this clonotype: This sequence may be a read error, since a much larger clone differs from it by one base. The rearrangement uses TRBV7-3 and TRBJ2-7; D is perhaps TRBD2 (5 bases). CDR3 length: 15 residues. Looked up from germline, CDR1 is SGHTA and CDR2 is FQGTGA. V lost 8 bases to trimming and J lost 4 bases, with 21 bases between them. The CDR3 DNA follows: TGTGCCAGCGGCCCAGCGTTCGGGGTGGGGTACGAGCAGTACTTC. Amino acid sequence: CASGPAFGVGYEQYF.

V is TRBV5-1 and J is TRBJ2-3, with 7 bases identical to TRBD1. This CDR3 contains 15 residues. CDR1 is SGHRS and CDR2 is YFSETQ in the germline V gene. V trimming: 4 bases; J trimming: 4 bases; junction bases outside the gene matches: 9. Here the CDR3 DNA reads TGCGCCAGCAGCCCGACTACAGGGGTGGCAGATACGCAGTATTTT. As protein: CASSPTTGVADTQYF.

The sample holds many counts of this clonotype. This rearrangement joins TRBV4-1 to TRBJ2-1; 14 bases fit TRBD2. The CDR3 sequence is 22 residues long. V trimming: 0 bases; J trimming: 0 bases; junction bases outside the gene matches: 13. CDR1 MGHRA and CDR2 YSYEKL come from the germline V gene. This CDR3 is CASSQDSTPGLAGGTSYNEQFF. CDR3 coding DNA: TGCGCCAGCAGCCAAGATTCCACACCCGGACTAGCGGGGGGAACCTCCTACAATGAGCAGTTCTTC.

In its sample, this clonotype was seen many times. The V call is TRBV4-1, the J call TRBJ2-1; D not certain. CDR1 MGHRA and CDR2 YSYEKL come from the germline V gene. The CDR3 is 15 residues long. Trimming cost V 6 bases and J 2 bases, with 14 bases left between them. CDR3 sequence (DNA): TGCGCCAGCAGTCCGTATGGGGAACCCTACAATGAGCAGTTCTTC. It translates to CASSPYGEPYNEQFF.

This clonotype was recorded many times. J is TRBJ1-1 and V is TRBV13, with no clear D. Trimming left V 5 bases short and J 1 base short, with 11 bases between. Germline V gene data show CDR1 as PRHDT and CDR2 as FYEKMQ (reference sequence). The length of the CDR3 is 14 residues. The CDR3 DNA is TGTGCCAGCAGCGACCGGACGGCGAACACTGAAGCTTTCTTT. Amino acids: CASSDRTANTEAFF. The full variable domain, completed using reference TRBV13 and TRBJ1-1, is AAGVIQSPRHLIKEKRETATLKCYPIPRHDTVYWYQQGPGQDPQFLISFYEKMQSDKGSIPDRFSAQQFSDYHSELNMSSLELGDSALYFCASSDRTANTEAFFGQGTRLTVV.

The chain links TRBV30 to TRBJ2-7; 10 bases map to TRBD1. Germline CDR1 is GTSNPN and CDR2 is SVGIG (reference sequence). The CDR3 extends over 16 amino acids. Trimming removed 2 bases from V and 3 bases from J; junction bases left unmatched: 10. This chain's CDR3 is CAWSWSRDRGSYEQYF. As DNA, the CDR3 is TGTGCCTGGAGTTGGTCCCGGGACAGGGGTAGCTACGAGCAGTACTTC.

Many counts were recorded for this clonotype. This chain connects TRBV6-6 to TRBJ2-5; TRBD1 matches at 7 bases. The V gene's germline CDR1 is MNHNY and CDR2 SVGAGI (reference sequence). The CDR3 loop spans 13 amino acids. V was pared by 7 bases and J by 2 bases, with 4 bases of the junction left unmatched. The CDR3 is CASKDRVQETQYF. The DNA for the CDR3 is TGTGCCAGCAAAGACAGGGTACAAGAGACCCAGTACTTC.

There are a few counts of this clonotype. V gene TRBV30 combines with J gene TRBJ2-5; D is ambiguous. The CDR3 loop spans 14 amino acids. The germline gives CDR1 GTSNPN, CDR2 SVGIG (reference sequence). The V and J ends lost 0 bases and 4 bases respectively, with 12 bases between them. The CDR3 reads CAWSVQDYGETQYF. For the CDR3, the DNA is TGTGCCTGGAGTGTACAAGATTACGGAGAGACCCAGTACTTC.